The rows below give T cell receptor beta chains drawn from one sample of a study of blood T cell repertoires in COVID-19. The protocol was immunoSEQ multiplex PCR, while the TCRdb copy is restricted to in-frame clones and leaves out a portion. The sample shows tens of thousands of clones, over 75% of them seen only once. What was sequenced was peripheral blood. Receptor source: a man aged 50 or older with active COVID-19. The CDR3 runs from the conserved cysteine through the conserved F or W. Fields, in order: V gene, D gene, clone size, J gene, CDR3 DNA, CDR3 protein. D genes are given only for firm matches. Not every row has a clone size; where given, it reads once, few, many or a size class.

TRBV3-1/TRBV3-2	TRBD1	once	TRBJ2-3	TGTGCCAGCAGCCAATCCCACAGGGGGCATGAAGATACGCAGTATTTT	CASSQSHRGHEDTQYF
TRBV27	NA	NA	TRBJ2-7	TGTGCCAGCAGTTATAACCCTCGCGGGGCCGAGCAGTACTTC	CASSYNPRGAEQYF
TRBV6-2/TRBV6-3	TRBD2	NA	TRBJ2-1	TGTGCCAGCAGGCCTGGGACTAGCGGGGCGAATGAGCAGTTCTTC	CASRPGTSGANEQFF
TRBV19	NA	NA	TRBJ2-1	TGTGCCAGTAGTATGGTGGGGGGAGGTGAGCAGTTCTTC	CASSMVGGGEQFF
TRBV4-1	TRBD2	NA	TRBJ2-4	TGCGCCAGCAGCCAAGCGCCGGGAGGTACGAACATTCAGTACTTC	CASSQAPGGTNIQYF
TRBV19	NA	NA	TRBJ2-1	TGTGCCAGTAGTTTAAAACCCAGCTCCTACAATGAGCAGTTCTTC	CASSLKPSSYNEQFF
TRBV2	TRBD1	NA	TRBJ1-2	TGTGCCAGCAGCGGGGACAGGGAGGGTGGCTACACCTTC	CASSGDREGGYTF
TRBV4-1	TRBD1	NA	TRBJ1-5	TGCGCCAGCAGCCAAGGGACAGGGGATATCAGGCAGCCCCAGCATTTT	CASSQGTGDIRQPQHF
TRBV18	TRBD2	NA	TRBJ2-1	TGTGCCAGCGCTAGCGGGGGGGTATCCTACAATGAGCAGTTCTTC	CASASGGVSYNEQFF
TRBV9	NA	once	TRBJ2-3	TGTGCCAGCAGCGTAGGGGCGGGGCCGGGAACAGATACGCAGTATTTT	CASSVGAGPGTDTQYF
TRBV6-5	TRBD1	NA	TRBJ1-5	TGTGCCAGCAGAATAGGACAGGGTAGCAATCAGCCCCAGCATTTT	CASRIGQGSNQPQHF
TRBV18	TRBD2	NA	TRBJ2-5	TGTGCCAGCTCACCTTTACCGACTAGCGGCCAAGAGACCCAGTACTTC	CASSPLPTSGQETQYF
TRBV5-4	NA	NA	TRBJ1-1	TGTGCCAGCGGATTACAGGGCAGTATAGGAACTGAAGCTTTCTTT	CASGLQGSIGTEAFF
TRBV9	TRBD1	NA	TRBJ1-5	TGTGCCAGCAGCGTTACAGGGGGGAGTCAGCCCCAGCATTTT	CASSVTGGSQPQHF
TRBV5-1	TRBD2	NA	TRBJ2-2	TGCGCCAGCAGCTTCCGGGGGGGGAACACCGGGGAGCTGTTTTTT	CASSFRGGNTGELFF
TRBV3-1/TRBV3-2	NA	NA	TRBJ1-2	TGTGCCAGCAGCCCGAGTCACAGTTATTATGGCTACACCTTC	CASSPSHSYYGYTF
TRBV7-2	NA	NA	TRBJ1-2	TGTGCCAGCAGCTTATCCCAGGGTGCCTATGGCTACACCTTC	CASSLSQGAYGYTF
TRBV5-1	NA	NA	TRBJ2-2	TGCGCCAGCAGCTTGTCGGCGAGCGGGACCGGGGAGCTGTTTTTT	CASSLSASGTGELFF
TRBV11-2	NA	once	TRBJ1-6	TGTGCCAGCAGCCCCAACCGTCTGAGGCCCCTCCACTTT	CASSPNRLRPLHF
TRBV7-2	NA	NA	TRBJ2-5	TGTGCCAGCAGTGGTGGTCAGGGAGAGACCCAGTACTTC	CASSGGQGETQYF
TRBV6-5	NA	NA	TRBJ1-5	TGTGCCAGCAGTTACAAGGCAGGGAGCAATCAGCCCCAGCATTTT	CASSYKAGSNQPQHF
TRBV6-1	NA	NA	TRBJ1-4	TGTGCCAGCAGTGAAGCGGAGGGGATGGGGGTAGACGAAAAACTGTTTTTT	CASSEAEGMGVDEKLFF
TRBV4-1	TRBD1	NA	TRBJ1-2	TGCGCCAGCAGCCTTCTCCGGGACAGGGGCAATGGCTACACCTTC	CASSLLRDRGNGYTF
TRBV3-1/TRBV3-2	TRBD1	NA	TRBJ2-5	TGTGCGTCGGGACAGCCTCAAGAGACCCAGTACTTC	CASGQPQETQYF